Listed here are 25 T cell receptor beta chains from one sample, sequenced in a study of identical twins. Via MiXCR, TCRdb re-called the 5' RACE reads, giving one row per CDR3 protein. The sample gives some 730,000 distinct CDR3 sequences, around a sixth of which show up once; under 15% is in the top ten. These data were likewise used in another study, on T cells expressing NK-cell markers.

Specimen: PBMCs. These receptors all stem from a woman aged 18-35 years in good health.

The CDR3 spells CVGLAGVEQYF. The CDR3 nucleotides are TGTGTGGGACTAGCGGGAGTCGAGCAGTACTTC. The chain is built from TRBV27 and TRBJ2-7; 14 nucleotides match TRBD2. Germline V lookup: CDR1 MNHEY, CDR2 SMNVEV (reference sequence). The CDR3 is 11 amino acids.

This clonotype has more than one count but fewer than ten. The chain combines TRBV3-1 with TRBJ1-2; no clear D. Trimming removed 8 bases at V and 4 bases at J, with 14 bases between. Germline V gene data show CDR1 as LGHDT and CDR2 as YNNKEL (reference sequence). This CDR3 has 13 residues. The CDR3 region has the DNA TGTGCCAGCGGGCGCGGTGCTGGCTATGGCTACACCTTC. Protein product: CASGRGAGYGYTF.

V gene TRBV6-5 combines with J gene TRBJ1-3, with 7 nucleotides matching TRBD1. Trimming removed 4 bases from V and 4 bases from J; junction bases left unmatched: 4. CDR3 size: 14 residues. Germline V gene data show CDR1 as MNHEY and CDR2 as SVGAGI. CDR3 DNA sequence: TGTGCCAGCAGTTTTCAACAGGGGGGAAACACCATATATTTT. Translating gives CASSFQQGGNTIYF.

The V call is TRBV9, the J call TRBJ2-7; TRBD2 is a possible D gene (5 bases). Germline values: CDR1 SGDLS, CDR2 YYNGEE. This CDR3 comprises 14 residues. With 2 bases removed from V and 6 bases from J, the gap between germline ends came to 15 bases. The CDR3 sequence: CASSVNSVDGEQYF. CDR3 DNA: TGTGCCAGCAGCGTGAATAGCGTCGACGGCGAGCAGTACTTC.

In DNA, the CDR3 is TGCAGCGCGGAAGGCGGGGGAAACTACGAGCAGTACTTC. This codes for CSAEGGGNYEQYF. This chain uses TRBV29-1 with TRBJ2-7; 7 bases map to TRBD2. CDR3 length: 13 amino acids. Germline lookup yields CDR1 SQVTM and CDR2 ANQGSEA. The V segment lost 7 bases and the J segment 3 bases; nucleotides outside the gene matches: 9.

The chain links TRBV5-1 to TRBJ2-4; 7 bases fit TRBD1. J gave up 7 bases and V 4 bases, and 8 bases lay outside the gene matches. The CDR3 totals 14 residues. The germline gives CDR1 SGHRS, CDR2 YFSETQ. The CDR3 sequence: CASSPQTGRNIQYF. The CDR3 DNA reads TGCGCCAGCAGCCCCCAGACAGGGCGGAACATTCAGTACTTC. Based on the CDR3 plus reference TRBV5-1 and TRBJ2-4, the full variable domain is KAGVTQTPRYLIKTRGQQVTLSCSPISGHRSVSWYQQTPGQGLQFLFEYFSETQRNKGNFPGRFSGRQFSNSRSEMNVSTLELGDSALYLCASSPQTGRNIQYFGAGTRLSVL.

The chain links TRBV9 to TRBJ2-2; possible D gene TRBD1, 5 bases. The CDR3 length is 15 residues. V was shortened by 2 bases and J by 4 bases, with 12 bases between the two germline ends. Germline V gives CDR1 SGDLS, CDR2 YYNGEE. CDR3 nucleotide sequence: TGTGCCAGCAGCGTGGGCAGTCAGGGCACCGGGGAGCTGTTTTTT. Translation: CASSVGSQGTGELFF.

The V call is TRBV27, the J call TRBJ2-7; tentatively, D is TRBD1 or TRBD2 (5 bases each). CDR3 length: 14 amino acids. Trimming left V 3 bases short and J 3 bases short, with 12 bases between. From germline, CDR1 is MNHEY and CDR2 SMNVEV (reference sequence). CDR3 bases: TGTGCCAGCAGTTTCTTGGGGGAAGACTACGAGCAGTACTTC. Amino acid sequence: CASSFLGEDYEQYF.

This clonotype was observed a handful of times. This chain links TRBV12-3 or TRBV12-4 with TRBJ1-1; no firm D call. The CDR3 runs to 14 residues. Deletions cut 6 bases from V and 4 bases from J, with 15 bases between. The CDR3 loop reads CASRRTGVGTEAFF. The CDR3 region has the DNA TGTGCCAGCAGAAGGACGGGAGTAGGCACTGAAGCTTTCTTT.

V is TRBV6-2 or TRBV6-3 and J is TRBJ2-7; 9 bases are shared with TRBD1. The CDR3 contains 16 residues. V dropped 0 bases and J dropped 1; count of bases not matched to a gene: 4. Germline lookup yields CDR1 MNHEY and CDR2 SVGEGT. As DNA, the CDR3 is TGTGCCAGCAGTTACTCCCGGGACAGGGAGTCCTACGAGCAGTACTTC. This sequence encodes CASSYSRDRESYEQYF.

This clonotype was found a few times. The chain combines TRBV12-3 or TRBV12-4 with TRBJ2-1, with 10 bases matching TRBD2. J lost 9 bases, V lost 3 bases, and 5 bases had no gene match. This CDR3 has 14 residues. CDR3 region: CASSFKREGGEQFF. The DNA of the CDR3 is TGTGCCAGCAGTTTCAAGCGGGAGGGTGGTGAGCAGTTCTTC.

The gene calls are TRBV19 and TRBJ2-2; no reliable D call. Germline loops: CDR1 LNHDA, CDR2 SQIVND (reference sequence). V was shortened by 9 bases and J by 2 bases, with 13 bases between the two germline ends. The CDR3 is made up of 14 amino acids. CDR3 residues: CASSPGHNTGELFF. CDR3 nucleotides: TGTGCCAGCTCCCCGGGCCACAACACCGGGGAGCTGTTTTTT.

This clonotype was detected many times. This chain joins TRBV6-5 and TRBJ2-7; 7 bases line up with TRBD1. Germline V gene sequence: CDR1 MNHEY, CDR2 SVGAGI. J gave up 2 bases and V 0 bases, and 1 base lay outside the gene matches. The CDR3 contains 14 residues. CDR3 residues: CASSYSGGTYEQYF. DNA of the CDR3: TGTGCCAGCAGTTACTCAGGGGGCACCTACGAGCAGTACTTC.

The chain has TRBV5-4 and TRBJ2-3, with D tentatively TRBD1 (5 bases). The ends were cut back, 1 base at V and 2 bases at J, with 14 bases in the middle. The length of the CDR3 is 16 residues. Germline values: CDR1 SGHNT, CDR2 YYREEE (reference sequence). This CDR3 reads CASSLTGPGPTDTQYF. The CDR3 region has the DNA TGTGCCAGCAGCTTGACAGGCCCTGGGCCCACAGATACGCAGTATTTT. Complete variable domain (other parts from reference TRBV5-4 and TRBJ2-3): ETGVTQSPTHLIKTRGQQVTLRCSSQSGHNTVSWYQQALGQGPQFIFQYYREEENGRGNFPPRFSGLQFPNYSSELNVNALELDDSALYLCASSLTGPGPTDTQYFGPGTRLTVL.

The CDR3 loop reads CSAQSGAGTGELFF. For the CDR3, the DNA is TGCAGTGCCCAGAGCGGGGCCGGGACCGGGGAGCTGTTTTTT. The V and J genes are TRBV20-1 and TRBJ2-2, with 7 bases identical to TRBD2. The V gene's germline CDR1 is DFQATT and CDR2 SNEGSKA (reference sequence). The CDR3 runs 14 residues. J gave up 5 bases and V 6 bases, and 9 bases lay outside the gene matches.

This chain connects TRBV7-9 to TRBJ2-5; 11 bases map to TRBD2. CDR1 is SEHNR and CDR2 is FQNEAQ in the germline V gene (reference sequence). The length of the CDR3 is 15 residues. V trimming: 2 bases; J trimming: 5 bases; junction bases outside the gene matches: 4. The CDR3 loop reads CASSLTSGSLETQYF. The CDR3 coding sequence is TGTGCCAGCAGCTTAACTAGCGGGAGTTTGGAGACCCAGTACTTC.

This clonotype occurred many times. V gene TRBV12-3 or TRBV12-4 combines with J gene TRBJ2-2, with unresolved D. CDR3 length equals 11 residues. V was pared by 8 bases and J by 1 base, with 2 bases between. DNA for the CDR3: TGTGCCAGCGGGAACACCGGGGAGCTGTTTTTT. Translation: CASGNTGELFF.

This clonotype was observed a handful of times. The genes are TRBV7-8 and TRBJ1-2, with D perhaps matching TRBD1 (5 bases). Germline CDR1 reads SGHVS; CDR2 reads FQNEAQ. The CDR3 runs 14 residues. Trimming left V 2 bases short and J 3 bases short, with 10 bases between. CDR3 residues: CASSLQGRDYGYTF. The CDR3 DNA reads TGTGCCAGCAGCTTACAGGGACGGGACTATGGCTACACCTTC. Supplemented by reference TRBV7-8 and TRBJ1-2, the full variable domain reads GAGVSQSPRYKVAKRGQDVALRCDPISGHVSLFWYQQALGQGPEFLTYFQNEAQLDKSGLPSDRFFAERPEGSVSTLKIQRTQQEDSAVYLCASSLQGRDYGYTFGSGTRLTVV.

In its sample, this clonotype was seen a few times. The chain has TRBV6-2 or TRBV6-3 and TRBJ2-7; the D gene could be TRBD1 or TRBD2 (5 bases each). Germline V gives CDR1 MNHEY, CDR2 SVGEGT. This CDR3 is 14 amino acids long. Trimming removed 5 bases from V and 2 bases from J, with 13 bases in between. The CDR3: CASSDRDRTYEQYF. The CDR3 coding sequence is TGTGCCAGCAGTGACCGGGACCGCACCTACGAGCAGTACTTC.

This clonotype has just a few counts. This chain connects TRBV20-1 to TRBJ2-3; no clear D. CDR1 and CDR2 from the germline V gene are DFQATT and SNEGSKA (reference sequence). The CDR3 runs to 13 residues. V dropped 5 bases and J dropped 4 bases, with 13 bases sitting between them. The CDR3, as DNA: TGCAGTGCTCGTATCCGCGAGCCAGATACGCAGTATTTT. This translates into CSARIREPDTQYF.

In this sample, this clonotype turned up a few times. The V and J genes are TRBV7-2 and TRBJ2-1; no reliable D call. Trimming stripped 9 bases from V and 1 base from J, with 10 bases between. The CDR3 length is 13 residues. Germline V lookup: CDR1 SGHTA, CDR2 FQGNSA. CDR3 loop: CARTASSYNEQFF. The CDR3 DNA is TGTGCCAGGACTGCCTCGTCCTACAATGAGCAGTTCTTC.

The chain has TRBV2 and TRBJ2-5; D is undetermined. CDR1 is SNHLY and CDR2 is FYNNEI in the germline V gene. V lost 2 bases and J lost 1, with 8 bases in between. There are 14 residues in the CDR3. CDR3 sequence reads: CASSEYSIQETQYF. DNA of the CDR3: TGTGCCAGCAGTGAATACTCGATCCAAGAGACCCAGTACTTC.

This clonotype was seen only a few times. The chain carries TRBV20-1 and TRBJ2-2; maybe TRBD2 (5 bases). Germline CDR1 and CDR2: DFQATT and SNEGSKA (reference sequence). The CDR3 contains 16 residues. V dropped 3 bases and J dropped 2 bases, with 16 bases sitting between them. The CDR3 nucleotides read TGCAGTGCTAGGACTAACGTCGGGCTTAACACCGGGGAGCTGTTTTTT. Amino acid sequence: CSARTNVGLNTGELFF.

This clonotype was recorded a few times. The chain employs TRBV6-2 or TRBV6-3 and TRBJ2-1; the D is unclear. The CDR3 consists of 10 residues. Deletions cut 6 bases from V and 10 bases from J, with 7 bases between. Per the germline V gene, CDR1 is MNHEY and CDR2 is SVGEGT. CDR3 sequence reads: CASSNYEQFF. The CDR3 bases are TGTGCCAGCAGCAATTACGAGCAGTTCTTC.

The table lists this clonotype with a few counts. The chain recombines TRBV10-3 with TRBJ2-1, with a possible D match to TRBD2 (5 bases). CDR3 length equals 12 residues. V lost 6 bases and J 10 bases, leaving 13 bases between the germline ends. Germline loops: CDR1 ENHRY, CDR2 SYGVKD. CDR3 nucleotides: TGTGCCATCAGGGAAGAGGGTAGGGAGCAGTTCTTC. Amino acid sequence: CAIREEGREQFF.